This T cell receptor (beta chain) was identified in a study of shared clonotypes between healthy human individuals. Study findings and constraints: Researchers sampled blood only, noting tissue repertoires likely differ. Generation probabilities were higher for clonotypes shared across all four sorted-subset donors than for unshared ones. Naive subsets generally had larger estimated richness than memory subsets.

The CDR3 is made up of 13 amino acids. Germline loops: CDR1 SQVTM, CDR2 ANQGSEA. Libraries were prepared by immunoSEQ multiplex PCR; TCRdb keeps only in-frame clonotypes and omits some of them. The sample holds more than 2 million clones; 90% to 97% are singletons and the top ten take 0.1% to 0.15%. Details on this clone: Its antigen is undetermined.

Participating donors were healthy, HIV-negative adults free of recent acute infections or vaccinations. This chain connects TRBV29-1 to TRBJ2-7; tentatively, D is TRBD1 or TRBD2 (5 bases each). TRBJ2-1 explains the end of the DNA better; the J call may be wrong. The material sequenced was naive CD4+ T cells sorted from blood. Subset denoted: CD45RA+ positively selected. The receptor was isolated from a man aged 18 to 30 in good health. The CDR3 reads CSVSGRLYNEQFF. CDR3 bases: TGCAGCGTCTCGGGACGGCTCTACAATGAGCAGTTCTTC.